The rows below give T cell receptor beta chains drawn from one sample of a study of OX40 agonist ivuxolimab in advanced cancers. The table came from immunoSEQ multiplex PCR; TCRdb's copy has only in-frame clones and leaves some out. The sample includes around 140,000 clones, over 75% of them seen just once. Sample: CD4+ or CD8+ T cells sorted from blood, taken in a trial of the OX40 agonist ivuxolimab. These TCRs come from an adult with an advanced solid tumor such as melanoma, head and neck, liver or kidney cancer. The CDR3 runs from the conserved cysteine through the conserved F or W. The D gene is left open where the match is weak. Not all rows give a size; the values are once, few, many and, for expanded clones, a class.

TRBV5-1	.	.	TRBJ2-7	CASSLDGYEQYF	TGCGCCAGCAGCCTTGACGGCTACGAGCAGTACTTC
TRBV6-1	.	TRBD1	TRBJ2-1	CAGTGGARNEQFF	TGTGCCGGGACAGGGGGAGCTCGGAATGAGCAGTTCTTC
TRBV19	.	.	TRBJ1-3	CATERSTPGHSGNTIYF	TGTGCCACCGAGAGGTCCACCCCCGGACACTCTGGAAACACCATATATTTT
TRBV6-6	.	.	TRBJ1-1	CASSYPPPGGTEAFF	TGTGCCAGCAGTTACCCTCCCCCCGGGGGCACTGAAGCTTTCTTT
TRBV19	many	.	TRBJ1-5	CASSIGGQVGPNQPQHF	TGTGCCAGTAGTATTGGGGGGCAGGTCGGGCCCAATCAGCCCCAGCATTTT
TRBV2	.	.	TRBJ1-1	CASRQMMNTEAFF	TGTGCCAGCAGACAGATGATGAACACTGAAGCTTTCTTT
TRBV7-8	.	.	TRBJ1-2	CASSFGVRYGYTF	TGTGCCAGCAGCTTTGGAGTTCGGTATGGCTACACCTTC
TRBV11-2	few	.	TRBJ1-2	CASSLDMSGGKRGYTF	TGTGCCAGCAGCTTAGACATGAGCGGGGGAAAGAGGGGCTACACCTTC
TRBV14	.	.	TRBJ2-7	CASSPAGSGEQYF	TGTGCCAGCAGCCCAGCCGGATCGGGTGAGCAGTACTTC
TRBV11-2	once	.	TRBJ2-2	CASSTGRGELFF	TGTGCCAGCTCTACAGGGAGAGGGGAGCTGTTTTTT
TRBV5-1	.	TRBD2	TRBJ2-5	CASSGGAGAETQYF	TGCGCCAGCTCCGGGGGAGCGGGAGCAGAGACCCAGTACTTC
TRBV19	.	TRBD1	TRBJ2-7	CASSMGTGDYEQYF	TGTGCCAGTAGTATGGGGACAGGGGATTACGAGCAGTACTTC
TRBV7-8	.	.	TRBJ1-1	CASSLAGHPNTEAFF	TGTGCCAGCAGCTTAGCTGGACACCCGAACACTGAAGCTTTCTTT
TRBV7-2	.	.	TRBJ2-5	CASSLDGRGATQYF	TGTGCCAGCAGCTTAGATGGCAGGGGTGCGACCCAGTACTTC
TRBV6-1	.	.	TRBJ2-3	CASSVVRASTDTQYF	TGTGCCAGCAGTGTAGTAAGGGCCAGCACAGATACGCAGTATTTT
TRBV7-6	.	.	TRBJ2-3	CASSLGQVTDTQYF	TGTGCCAGCAGCTTAGGTCAGGTGACAGATACGCAGTATTTT
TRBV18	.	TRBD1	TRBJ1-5	CASSPGQGNQPQHF	TGTGCCAGCTCACCAGGACAGGGCAATCAGCCCCAGCATTTT
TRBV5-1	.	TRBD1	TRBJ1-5	CASSPTGTGNQPQHF	TGCGCCAGCAGCCCAACCGGGACAGGCAATCAGCCCCAGCATTTT
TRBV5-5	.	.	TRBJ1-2	CASSLLNTANYGYTF	TGTGCCAGCAGCTTGCTTAACACGGCAAACTATGGCTACACCTTC
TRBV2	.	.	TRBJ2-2	CASSPQLELFF	TGTGCCAGCAGTCCACAGTTGGAGCTGTTTTTT
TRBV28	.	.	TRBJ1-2	CASSPDLNGYTF	TGTGCCAGCAGTCCAGATTTAAACGGCTACACCTTC
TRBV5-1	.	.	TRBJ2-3	CASSPRATSTDTQYF	TGCGCCAGCAGCCCCAGGGCGACTAGCACAGATACGCAGTATTTT
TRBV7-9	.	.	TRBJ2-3	CASSPNEPPDTQYF	TGTGCCAGCAGCCCCAACGAGCCTCCAGATACGCAGTATTTT
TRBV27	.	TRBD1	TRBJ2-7	CASALSGTGGFYEQYF	TGTGCCAGCGCACTTTCCGGGACAGGGGGCTTTTACGAGCAGTACTTC
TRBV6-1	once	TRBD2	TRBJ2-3	CASIIAGGGDTQYF	TGTGCCAGCATAATAGCGGGAGGAGGAGATACGCAGTATTTT
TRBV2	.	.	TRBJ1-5	CASSGQVRDQPQHF	TGTGCCAGCAGTGGACAGGTTCGGGATCAGCCCCAGCATTTT
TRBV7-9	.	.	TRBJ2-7	CASSPSVSPYEQYF	TGTGCCAGCAGCCCGTCGGTTTCTCCCTACGAGCAGTACTTC
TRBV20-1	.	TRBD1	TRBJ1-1	CSASGRDRAFF	TGCAGTGCTAGTGGCCGGGACAGGGCTTTCTTT
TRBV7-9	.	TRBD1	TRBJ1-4	CASSPLTGRGEKLFF	TGTGCCAGCAGCCCGCTGACAGGGCGTGGTGAAAAACTGTTTTTT
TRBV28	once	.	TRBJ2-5	CASTTGSETQYF	TGTGCCAGCACCACAGGGTCAGAGACCCAGTACTTC
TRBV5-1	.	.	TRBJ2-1	CASSAVNNEQFF	TGCGCCAGCAGCGCGGTAAACAATGAGCAGTTCTTC
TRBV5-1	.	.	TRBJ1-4	CASSLRAIDEKLFF	TGCGCCAGCAGCTTGAGGGCGATCGATGAAAAACTGTTTTTT
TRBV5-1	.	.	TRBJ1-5	CASSLRGGNQPQHF	TGCGCCAGCAGCTTGAGGGGGGGCAATCAGCCCCAGCATTTT
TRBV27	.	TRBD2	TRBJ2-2	CASSGLAGVTGELFF	TGTGCCAGCAGCGGACTAGCGGGAGTCACCGGGGAGCTGTTTTTT
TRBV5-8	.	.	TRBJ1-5	CASSFYRAGVSNQPQHF	TGTGCCAGCAGCTTTTATCGGGCAGGGGTTTCTAATCAGCCCCAGCATTTT
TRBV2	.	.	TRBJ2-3	CASSGADTQYF	TGTGCCAGCTCTGGGGCAGATACGCAGTATTTT
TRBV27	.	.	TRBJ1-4	CASSDGGDGEKLFF	TGTGCCAGCAGCGACGGGGGGGACGGTGAAAAACTGTTTTTT
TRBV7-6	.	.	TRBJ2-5	CASSLEVPPGLVAQYF	TGTGCCAGCAGCTTAGAGGTGCCCCCGGGCCTAGTGGCCCAGTACTTC
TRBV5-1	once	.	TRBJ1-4	CASSPIRGGGTNEKLFF	TGCGCCAGCAGCCCAATCCGAGGGGGTGGAACTAATGAAAAACTGTTTTTT
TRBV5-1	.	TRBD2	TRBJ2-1	CASSTTSGSEQFF	TGCGCCAGCAGCACGACTAGCGGGAGCGAGCAGTTCTTC
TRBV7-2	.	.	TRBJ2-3	CASSLGPNTQYF	TGTGCCAGCAGCTTAGGCCCAAATACGCAGTATTTT
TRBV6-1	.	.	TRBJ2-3	CASSAEGPDTQYF	TGTGCCAGCAGTGCGGAGGGCCCCGATACGCAGTATTTT
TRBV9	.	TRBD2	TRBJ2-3	CASSPPSGRVTDTQYF	TGTGCCAGCAGCCCCCCCAGCGGGAGAGTTACAGATACGCAGTATTTT